The 4 T cell receptor beta chains below were found in one sample sequenced in a study of T-cell memory formation after mild COVID-19 (dated by TCRdb to the early 2020s). Receptors were amplified or captured by 5' RACE. The sequencer was an Illumina NovaSeq 6000. TCRdb took the public reads, trimmed them with fastp at Q25, ran MiXCR for clone calling and kept in-frame beta chains. Rows are unified per CDR3 protein, each entry keeping the most common DNA and genes. In this sample the table shows fewer than 75,000 distinct CDR3 sequences, 9.5% to 15% of which occur a single time. The ten largest clones add up to around 25% of the sample. The sample was PBMCs or a T cell subset sorted from them (not recorded which). The receptors originated from a man between 18 and 29 years old who had mild COVID-19 (a few samples of this study predate the infection). The sample titles of this study are shuffled in the database, so cell type and time point are left out; the donor was told from shared clones.

The table lists this clonotype with a few counts. The chain couples TRBV6-4 to TRBJ1-6, with D hard to call. Germline V gene sequence: CDR1 MRHNA, CDR2 SNTAGT. V was trimmed by 2 bases and J by 5 bases, leaving 4 bases between them. The CDR3 length is 13 residues. CDR3 bases: TGTGCCAGCAGTGACAGGGATAATTCACCCCTCCACTTT. This gives the protein CASSDRDNSPLHF.

The sample holds many counts of this clonotype. This chain uses TRBV20-1 with TRBJ2-3; D might be TRBD2 (5 bases). V was shortened by 8 bases and J by 3 bases, with 15 bases between the two germline ends. CDR1 is DFQATT, CDR2 SNEGSKA, per germline (reference sequence). The CDR3 covers 13 residues. As DNA, the CDR3 is TGCAGTCAAAAGTGGAGAGGGACAGATACGCAGTATTTT. Its protein product is CSQKWRGTDTQYF.

V and J are TRBV7-6 and TRBJ1-2; D may be TRBD1 (6 bases). Per the germline V gene, CDR1 is SGHVS and CDR2 is FNYEAQ. CDR3 length equals 14 residues. V shed 4 bases and J shed 7 bases, with 16 bases lying between them. CDR3 nucleotides: TGTGCCAGCAGCTCCACAGGGAAAAGAGCTGGCTACACCTTC. Protein: CASSSTGKRAGYTF. The variable domain in full, completed from reference TRBV7-6 and TRBJ1-2, reads GAGVSQSPRYKVTKRGQDVALRCDPISGHVSLYWYRQALGQGPEFLTYFNYEAQQDKSGLPNDRFSAERPEGSISTLTIQRTEQRDSAMYRCASSSTGKRAGYTFGSGTRLTVV.

About this clonotype: Being one base from a much bigger clone, this may be a read error. The V call is TRBV6-5, the J call TRBJ1-1; D is unclear. V lost 6 bases and J 1 base, leaving 18 bases between the germline ends. Germline V gene lookup returns CDR1 MNHEY and CDR2 SVGAGI. The CDR3 spans 16 residues. As DNA, the CDR3 is TGTGCCAGCAGCTCTCAGAGGAGGCGGGGGAACACTGAAGCTTTCTTT. Translating gives CASSSQRRRGNTEAFF.